The next 12 T cell receptor beta chains were all read from a single sample in a study of cytomegalovirus exposure and HLA in healthy donors. The PCR used 60 Vbeta and 13 Jbeta primers. Repertoires were generated with immunoSEQ multiplex PCR, while TCRdb's copy carries only in-frame clones and drops some. The table shows some 170,000 clones, with 80% occurring only once. Sequencing input: PBMCs. The receptors here all came from a man between 18 and 29 years old in good health and CMV-seropositive.

This chain links TRBV2 with TRBJ1-5, with D unresolved. The V end was cut by 4 bases, the J end by 1 base, with 5 bases between. CDR3 length: 13 residues. Germline loops: CDR1 SNHLY, CDR2 FYNNEI. CDR3 amino acids: CASSAESNQPQHF. CDR3 DNA sequence: TGTGCCAGCAGTGCTGAGAGCAATCAGCCCCAGCATTTT.

This chain connects TRBV6-5 to TRBJ2-2; 13 bases align to TRBD2. In germline, CDR1 is MNHEY, CDR2 SVGAGI. V lost 6 bases, J lost 4 bases, and 2 bases stayed unmatched. The CDR3 runs 15 residues. This CDR3 reads CASRGLAGATGELFF. The CDR3 DNA sequence: TGTGCCAGCAGAGGACTAGCGGGAGCCACCGGGGAGCTGTTTTTT.

The rearrangement uses TRBV6-6 and TRBJ2-3; maybe TRBD2 (6 bases). The CDR3 consists of 12 residues. Trimming shortened V by 7 bases and J by 3 bases, and 8 bases separated the two germline ends. The germline V gene has CDR1 MNHNY and CDR2 SVGAGI (reference sequence). Here the CDR3 reads CASNRETDTQYF. CDR3 nucleotides: TGTGCCAGCAATCGGGAGACAGATACGCAGTATTTT.

This clone was found a few times. DNA of the CDR3: TGTGCCAGTAGTATAGAGGGGCCGCCGAGCCCCTCTTCTTACACTGAAGCTTTCTTT. It specifies CASSIEGPPSPSSYTEAFF. This chain links TRBV19 with TRBJ1-1, with a tentative D call TRBD1 (5 bases). This CDR3 has 19 amino acids. V lost 0 bases and J lost 3, with 23 bases in between. Germline CDR1 LNHDA, CDR2 SQIVND (reference sequence).

A few counts support this clone. The rearrangement joins TRBV27 to TRBJ1-5, with D perhaps matching TRBD1 (6 bases). CDR3 length: 15 amino acids. Germline-derived CDR1 and CDR2 are MNHEY and SMNVEV (reference sequence). The V end was cut by 2 bases, the J end by 10 bases, with 18 bases between. As DNA, the CDR3 is TGTGCCAGCAGTTTAGGTGGGTTAGGGGGTGGCCCCCAGCATTTT. Amino acid sequence: CASSLGGLGGGPQHF.

CDR3 bases: TGTGCCAGCAGTGAAGCCCGGTACAATGAGCAGTTCTTC. Translated, it gives CASSEARYNEQFF. The chain uses TRBV2 and TRBJ2-1, with D hard to call. V shed 0 bases and J shed 4 bases, with 4 bases lying between them. The CDR3 consists of 13 residues. Per the germline V gene, CDR1 is SNHLY and CDR2 is FYNNEI.

This chain links TRBV5-1 with TRBJ2-2, with D unclear. With 4 bases removed from V and 6 bases from J, the gap between germline ends came to 13 bases. The CDR3 sequence is 14 residues long. Germline V gives CDR1 SGHRS, CDR2 YFSETQ. The CDR3 spells CASSPGPSPGELFF. The DNA of the CDR3 is TGCGCCAGCAGCCCCGGTCCCTCTCCCGGGGAGCTGTTTTTT.

The V gene is TRBV5-1, the J gene TRBJ2-3, with 9 bases identical to TRBD2. With V trimmed by 4 bases and J by 2 bases, 8 bases remained unmatched. Per the germline V gene, CDR1 is SGHRS and CDR2 is YFSETQ. This CDR3 has 16 amino acids. The CDR3 sequence is CASSRKREVATDTQYF. Written as DNA, the CDR3 is TGCGCCAGCAGCCGCAAGCGGGAGGTGGCCACAGATACGCAGTATTTT.

Comment on this clone: It is likely a read error, because the conserved phenylalanine at the end of the CDR3 is missing. The J gene is TRBJ1-6, the V gene TRBV5-1; 10 bases line up with TRBD1. V trimming: 2 bases; J trimming: 6 bases; junction bases outside the gene matches: 8. Per germline, CDR1 SGHRS and CDR2 YFSETQ. The CDR3 runs 17 residues. CDR3: CASSLPPDRGTNSPLHL. CDR3 DNA sequence: TGCGCCAGCAGCTTACCCCCGGACAGGGGGACTAATTCACCCCTCCACCTT.

The genes are TRBV28 and TRBJ1-3; TRBD1 might be the D (5 bases). V lost 6 bases to trimming and J lost 3 bases, with 12 bases between them. Germline CDR1 MDHEN, CDR2 SYDVKM. The CDR3 runs to 14 residues. This CDR3 is CASSPWGDGNTIYF. Here the CDR3 DNA reads TGTGCCAGCAGCCCCTGGGGGGATGGAAACACCATATATTTT.

This sequence joins TRBV4-3 and TRBJ1-3, with 9 bases matching TRBD1. Trimming took 2 bases from V and 0 from J; bases not matched to a gene: 14. The CDR3 has 20 residues. Per the germline V gene, CDR1 is LGHNA and CDR2 is YSLEER. CDR3 region: CASSQWSLGTGMFSGNTIYF. For the CDR3, the DNA is TGCGCCAGCAGCCAATGGTCCCTAGGGACAGGGATGTTCTCTGGAAACACCATATATTTT.

The chain carries TRBV28 and TRBJ2-2; TRBD1 matches at 7 bases. The germline CDR1 and CDR2 sequences are MDHEN and SYDVKM. After removal of 6 bases from V and 7 bases from J, the junction contained 11 bases not matched to a gene. The CDR3 sequence is 15 residues long. This CDR3 is CASSLTGTAFGELFF. DNA of the CDR3: TGTGCCAGCAGCCTCACCGGGACAGCGTTCGGGGAGCTGTTTTTT.